This T cell receptor beta chain is drawn from a study of cytotoxic CD8 clonotypes in ibrutinib-treated CLL. Only a few counts were recorded for this clone. Clones were sequenced by immunoSEQ multiplex PCR, and TCRdb holds only the in-frame ones, with some missing. The repertoire has tens of thousands of clones, about 50% of them found once; the top ten carry around 18%. With cryopreserved PBMCs as the source, approximately 2 micrograms of genomic DNA went to TCR beta libraries. The V end was cut by 5 bases, the J end by 2 bases, with 17 bases between. Germline assignment: CDR1 SGHVS and CDR2 FQNEAQ. The CDR3 has 16 residues.

The chain is built from TRBV7-8 and TRBJ2-3, with a weak D call TRBD2 (5 bases). The sequenced sample was PBMCs, obtained before ibrutinib treatment. This clonotype originated in a human donor with chronic lymphocytic leukemia. CDR3 loop: CASSHRSGIPTDTQYF. CDR3 nucleotide sequence: TGTGCCAGCAGCCACCGATCGGGGATCCCCACAGATACGCAGTATTTT.